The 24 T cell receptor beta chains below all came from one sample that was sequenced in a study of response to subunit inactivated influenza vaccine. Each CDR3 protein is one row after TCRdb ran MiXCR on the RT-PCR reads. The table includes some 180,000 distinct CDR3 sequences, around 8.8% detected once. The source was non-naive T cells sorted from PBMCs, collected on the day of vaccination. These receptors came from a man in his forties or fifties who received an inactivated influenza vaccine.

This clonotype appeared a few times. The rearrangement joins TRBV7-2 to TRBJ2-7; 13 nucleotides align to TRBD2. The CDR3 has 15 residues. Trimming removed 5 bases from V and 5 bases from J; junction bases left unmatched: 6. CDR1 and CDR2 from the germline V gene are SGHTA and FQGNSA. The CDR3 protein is CASSAQLAGGHEQYF. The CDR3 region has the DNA TGTGCCAGCAGCGCCCAACTAGCGGGGGGGCACGAGCAGTACTTC.

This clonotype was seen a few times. The CDR3 nucleotides are TGTGCCAGCAGATGGAGGGGAGCGAACACCGGGGAGCTGTTTTTT. Protein sequence: CASRWRGANTGELFF. The chain combines TRBV28 with TRBJ2-2, with D perhaps matching TRBD2 (6 bases). The ends were cut back, 6 bases at V and 0 bases at J, with 11 bases in the middle. The CDR3 length is 15 residues. The germline V gene encodes CDR1 MDHEN and CDR2 SYDVKM.

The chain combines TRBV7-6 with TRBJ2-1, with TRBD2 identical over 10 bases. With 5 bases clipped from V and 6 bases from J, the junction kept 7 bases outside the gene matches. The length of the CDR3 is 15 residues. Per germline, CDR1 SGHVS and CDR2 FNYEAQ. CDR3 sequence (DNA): TGTGCCAGCAGCCTCACTAGCGGGATTCGCAATGAGCAGTTCTTC. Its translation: CASSLTSGIRNEQFF.

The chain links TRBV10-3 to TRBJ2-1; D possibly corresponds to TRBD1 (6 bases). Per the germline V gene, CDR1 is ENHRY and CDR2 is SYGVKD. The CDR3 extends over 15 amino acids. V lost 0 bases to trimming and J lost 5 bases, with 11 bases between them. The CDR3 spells CAISESAGANNEQFF. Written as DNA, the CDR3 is TGTGCCATCAGTGAGTCGGCAGGGGCGAACAATGAGCAGTTCTTC.

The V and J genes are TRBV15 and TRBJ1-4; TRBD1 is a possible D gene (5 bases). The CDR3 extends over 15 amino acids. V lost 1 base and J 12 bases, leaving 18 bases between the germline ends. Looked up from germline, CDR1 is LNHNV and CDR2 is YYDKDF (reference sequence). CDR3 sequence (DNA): TGTGCCACCAGCAGAGGGGGGTTTGGAAGTGAGGAACTGTTTTTT. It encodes CATSRGGFGSEELFF.

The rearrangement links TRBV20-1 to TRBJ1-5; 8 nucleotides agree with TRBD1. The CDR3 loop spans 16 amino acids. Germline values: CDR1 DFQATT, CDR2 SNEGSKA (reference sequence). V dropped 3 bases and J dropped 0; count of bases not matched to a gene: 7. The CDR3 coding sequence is TGCAGTGCTAGTCAGGGGGCGGGGTATAGCAATCAGCCCCAGCATTTT. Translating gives CSASQGAGYSNQPQHF.

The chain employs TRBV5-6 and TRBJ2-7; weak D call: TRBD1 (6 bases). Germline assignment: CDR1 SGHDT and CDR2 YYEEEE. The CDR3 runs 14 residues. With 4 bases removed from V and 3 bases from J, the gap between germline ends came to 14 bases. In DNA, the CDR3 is TGTGCCAGCAGCCTTCAGGGGTTGGGCTACGAGCAGTACTTC. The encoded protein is CASSLQGLGYEQYF.

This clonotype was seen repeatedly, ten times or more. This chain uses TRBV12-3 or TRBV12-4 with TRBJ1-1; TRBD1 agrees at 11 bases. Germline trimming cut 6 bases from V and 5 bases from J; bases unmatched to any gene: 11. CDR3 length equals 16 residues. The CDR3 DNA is TGTGCCAGCAGCCGACTGGGGACAGGGGGTCGGACTGAAGCTTTCTTT. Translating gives CASSRLGTGGRTEAFF.

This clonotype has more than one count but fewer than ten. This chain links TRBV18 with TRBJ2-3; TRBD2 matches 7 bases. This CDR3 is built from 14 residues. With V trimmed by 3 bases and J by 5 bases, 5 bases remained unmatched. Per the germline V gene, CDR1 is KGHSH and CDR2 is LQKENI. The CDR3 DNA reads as TGTGCCAGCTCACCGCCGACTAGCCGAGATACGCAGTATTTT. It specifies CASSPPTSRDTQYF. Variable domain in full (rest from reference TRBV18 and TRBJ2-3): NAGVMQNPRHLVRRRGQEARLRCSPMKGHSHVYWYRQLPEEGLKFMVYLQKENIIDESGMPKERFSAEFPKEGPSILRIQQVVRGDSAAYFCASSPPTSRDTQYFGPGTRLTVL.

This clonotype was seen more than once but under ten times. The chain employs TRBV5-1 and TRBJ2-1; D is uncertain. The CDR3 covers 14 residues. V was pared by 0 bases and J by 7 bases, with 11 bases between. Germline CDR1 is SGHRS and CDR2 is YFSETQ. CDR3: CASSLGQEINEQFF. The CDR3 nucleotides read TGCGCCAGCAGCTTGGGTCAGGAGATAAATGAGCAGTTCTTC.

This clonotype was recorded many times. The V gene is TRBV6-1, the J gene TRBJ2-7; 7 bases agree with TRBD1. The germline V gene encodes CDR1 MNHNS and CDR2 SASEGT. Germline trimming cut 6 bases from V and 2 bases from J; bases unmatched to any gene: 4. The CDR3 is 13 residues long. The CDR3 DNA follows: TGTGCCAGCAGAGGACAGGTGACCTACGAGCAGTACTTC. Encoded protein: CASRGQVTYEQYF.

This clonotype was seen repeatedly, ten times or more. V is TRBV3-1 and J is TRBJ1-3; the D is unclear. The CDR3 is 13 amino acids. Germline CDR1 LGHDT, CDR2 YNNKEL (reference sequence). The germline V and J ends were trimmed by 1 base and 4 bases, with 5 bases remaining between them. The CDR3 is CASSQGSGNTIYF. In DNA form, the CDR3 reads TGTGCCAGCAGCCAAGGCAGCGGAAACACCATATATTTT.

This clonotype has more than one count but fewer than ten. The CDR3 loop reads CASSTLWRVATDTQYF. As DNA, the CDR3 is TGTGCCAGCTCCACCCTATGGAGGGTCGCCACAGATACGCAGTATTTT. V usage is TRBV2 and J usage is TRBJ2-3, with D maybe TRBD2 (6 bases). CDR1 is SNHLY, CDR2 FYNNEI, per germline. The CDR3 sequence is 16 residues long. The V and J ends lost 8 bases and 2 bases respectively, with 20 bases between them.

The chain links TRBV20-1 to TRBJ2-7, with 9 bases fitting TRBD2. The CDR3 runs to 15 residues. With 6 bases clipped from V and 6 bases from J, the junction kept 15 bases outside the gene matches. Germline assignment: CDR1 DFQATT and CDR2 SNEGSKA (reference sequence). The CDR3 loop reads CSAPSRREGGIEQYF. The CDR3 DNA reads TGCAGTGCCCCGTCTAGGCGGGAGGGTGGCATCGAGCAGTACTTC.

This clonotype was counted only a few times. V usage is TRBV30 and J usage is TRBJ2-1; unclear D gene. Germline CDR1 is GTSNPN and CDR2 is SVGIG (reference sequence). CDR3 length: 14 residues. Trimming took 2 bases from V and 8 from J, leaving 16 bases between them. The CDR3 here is CAWSPWTSTYEQFF. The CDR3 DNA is TGTGCCTGGAGTCCTTGGACCTCGACATATGAGCAGTTCTTC. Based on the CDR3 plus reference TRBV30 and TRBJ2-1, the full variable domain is SQTIHQWPATLVQPVGSPLSLECTVEGTSNPNLYWYRQAAGRGLQLLFYSVGIGQISSEVPQNLSASRPQDRQFILSSKKLLLSDSGFYLCAWSPWTSTYEQFFGPGTRLTVL.

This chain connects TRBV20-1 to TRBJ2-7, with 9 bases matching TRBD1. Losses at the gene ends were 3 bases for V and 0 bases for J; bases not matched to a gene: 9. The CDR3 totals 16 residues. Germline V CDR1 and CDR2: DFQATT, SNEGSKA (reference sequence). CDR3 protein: CSARVTTGGVSYEQYF. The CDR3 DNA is TGCAGTGCTAGGGTAACCACAGGGGGCGTCTCCTACGAGCAGTACTTC.

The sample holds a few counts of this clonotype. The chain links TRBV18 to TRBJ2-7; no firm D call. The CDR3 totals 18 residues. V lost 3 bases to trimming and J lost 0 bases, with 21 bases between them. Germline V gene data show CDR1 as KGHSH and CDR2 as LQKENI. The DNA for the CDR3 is TGTGCCAGCTCACCCTCGGATTCCCTTGTCTCTGGCTCCTACGAGCAGTACTTC. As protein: CASSPSDSLVSGSYEQYF.

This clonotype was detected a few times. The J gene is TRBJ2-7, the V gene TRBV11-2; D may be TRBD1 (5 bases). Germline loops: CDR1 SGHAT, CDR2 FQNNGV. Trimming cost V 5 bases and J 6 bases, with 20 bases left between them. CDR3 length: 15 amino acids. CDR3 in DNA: TGTGCCAGCAGCCCCGAGGCGGTAGGGGTTTTCGAGCAGTACTTC. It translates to CASSPEAVGVFEQYF.

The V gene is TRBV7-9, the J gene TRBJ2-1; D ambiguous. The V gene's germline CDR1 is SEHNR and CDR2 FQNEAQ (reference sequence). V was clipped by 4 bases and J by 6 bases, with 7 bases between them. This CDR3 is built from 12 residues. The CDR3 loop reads CASSSSPNEQFF. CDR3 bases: TGTGCCAGCAGCTCATCCCCCAATGAGCAGTTCTTC.

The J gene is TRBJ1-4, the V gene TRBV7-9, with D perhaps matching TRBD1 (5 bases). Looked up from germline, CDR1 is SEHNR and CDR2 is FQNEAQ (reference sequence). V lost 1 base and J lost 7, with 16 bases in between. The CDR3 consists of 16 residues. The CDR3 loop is CASSLGGTDQREKLFF. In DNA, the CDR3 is TGTGCCAGCAGCTTAGGCGGGACCGACCAACGTGAAAAACTGTTTTTT.

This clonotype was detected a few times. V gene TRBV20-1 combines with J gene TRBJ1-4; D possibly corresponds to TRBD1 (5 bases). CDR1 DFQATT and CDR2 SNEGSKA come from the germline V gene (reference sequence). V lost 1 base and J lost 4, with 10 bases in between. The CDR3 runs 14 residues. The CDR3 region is CSARGIGDNEKLFF. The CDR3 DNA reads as TGCAGTGCTAGAGGTATAGGGGATAATGAAAAACTGTTTTTT.

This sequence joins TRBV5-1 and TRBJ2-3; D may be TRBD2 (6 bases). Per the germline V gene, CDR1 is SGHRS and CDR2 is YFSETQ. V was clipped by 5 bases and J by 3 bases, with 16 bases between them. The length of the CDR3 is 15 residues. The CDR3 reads CASRSMPGRTDTQYF. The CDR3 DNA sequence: TGCGCCAGCAGGTCCATGCCAGGGAGGACAGATACGCAGTATTTT.

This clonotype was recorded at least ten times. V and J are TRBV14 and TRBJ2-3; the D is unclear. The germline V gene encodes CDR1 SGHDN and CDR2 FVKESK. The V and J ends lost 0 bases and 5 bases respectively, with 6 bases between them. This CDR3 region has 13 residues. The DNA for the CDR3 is TGTGCCAGCAGCCAAGATTACCTAGATACGCAGTATTTT. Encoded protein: CASSQDYLDTQYF.

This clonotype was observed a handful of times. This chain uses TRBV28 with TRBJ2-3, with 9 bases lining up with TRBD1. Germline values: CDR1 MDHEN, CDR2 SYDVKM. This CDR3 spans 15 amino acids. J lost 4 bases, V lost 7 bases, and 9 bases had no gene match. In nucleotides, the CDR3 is TGTGCCAGCATGGGACAGGGAGGGAGAGCAGATACGCAGTATTTT. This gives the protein CASMGQGGRADTQYF. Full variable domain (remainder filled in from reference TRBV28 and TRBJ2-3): DVKVTQSSRYLVKRTGEKVFLECVQDMDHENMFWYRQDPGLGLRLIYFSYDVKMKEKGDIPEGYSVSREKKERFSLILESASTNQTSMYLCASMGQGGRADTQYFGPGTRLTVL.